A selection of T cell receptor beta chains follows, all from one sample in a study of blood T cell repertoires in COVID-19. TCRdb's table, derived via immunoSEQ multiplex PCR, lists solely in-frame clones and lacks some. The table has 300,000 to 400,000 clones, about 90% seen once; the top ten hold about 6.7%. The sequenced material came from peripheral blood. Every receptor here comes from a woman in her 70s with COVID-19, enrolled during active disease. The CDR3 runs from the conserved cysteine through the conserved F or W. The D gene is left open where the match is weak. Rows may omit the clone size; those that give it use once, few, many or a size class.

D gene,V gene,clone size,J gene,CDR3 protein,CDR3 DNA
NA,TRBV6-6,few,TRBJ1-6,CASGRAGSDSPLHF,TGTGCCAGCGGAAGGGCGGGGAGTGATTCACCCCTCCACTTT
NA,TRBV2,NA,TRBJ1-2,CASRPRVEAYGYTF,TGTGCCAGCAGACCCAGGGTTGAGGCTTATGGCTACACCTTC
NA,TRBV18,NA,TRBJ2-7,CASSPTAGPYEQYF,TGTGCCAGCTCACCTACCGCGGGACCCTACGAGCAGTACTTC
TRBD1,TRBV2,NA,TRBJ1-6,CASKTDREYSPLHF,TGTGCCAGCAAGACGGACAGGGAATATTCACCCCTCCACTTT
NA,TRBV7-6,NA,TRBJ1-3,CASSPVGYSGNTIYF,TGTGCCAGCAGCCCCGTCGGGTACTCTGGAAACACCATATATTTT
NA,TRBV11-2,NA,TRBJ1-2,CASSLDAGRYGYTF,TGTGCCAGCAGCTTAGATGCGGGGCGGTATGGCTACACCTTC
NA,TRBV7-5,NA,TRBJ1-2,CARTPAGGSCAYGYTF,TGTGCCAGAACCCCAGCAGGGGGGAGTTGCGCATATGGCTACACCTTC
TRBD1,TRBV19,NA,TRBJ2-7,CASSLGTGSYEQYF,TGTGCCAGTAGTCTCGGGACAGGCTCCTACGAGCAGTACTTC
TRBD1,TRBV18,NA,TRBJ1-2,CASSDRQGYYGYTF,TGTGCCAGCTCCGATCGACAGGGGTACTATGGCTACACCTTC
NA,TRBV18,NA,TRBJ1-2,CASSPGQDQLYGYTF,TGTGCCAGCTCACCCGGCCAGGATCAGCTCTATGGCTACACCTTC
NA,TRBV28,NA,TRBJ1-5,CASSFRRGNNQPQHF,TGTGCCAGCAGTTTCCGCAGGGGCAATAATCAGCCCCAGCATTTT
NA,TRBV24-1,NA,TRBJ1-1,CATSLGGRTEAFF,TGTGCCACCAGCCTCGGGGGGCGGACTGAAGCTTTCTTT
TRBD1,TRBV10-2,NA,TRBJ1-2,CASSGSNRGYGYTF,TGCGCCAGCAGTGGAAGCAACAGGGGCTATGGCTACACCTTC
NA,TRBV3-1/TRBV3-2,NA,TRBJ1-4,CASSPLRDSRMENEKLFF,TGTGCCAGCAGCCCGCTCAGGGATTCCCGAATGGAGAATGAAAAACTGTTTTTT
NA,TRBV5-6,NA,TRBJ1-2,CASSFEGGGYTF,TGTGCCAGCAGCTTTGAAGGGGGAGGCTACACCTTC
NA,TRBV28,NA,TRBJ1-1,CASSFPVNTEAFF,TGTGCCAGCAGTTTCCCTGTGAACACTGAAGCTTTCTTT
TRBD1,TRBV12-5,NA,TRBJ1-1,CASGWTGGAVTEAFF,TGTGCTAGTGGTTGGACAGGGGGCGCGGTCACTGAAGCTTTCTTT
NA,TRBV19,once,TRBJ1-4,CASSQLHGGTEKLFF,TGTGCCAGTAGTCAATTACACGGGGGTACTGAAAAACTGTTTTTT
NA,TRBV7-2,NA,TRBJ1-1,CASSSGAGGTEAFF,TGTGCCAGCAGCTCGGGGGCGGGGGGCACTGAAGCTTTCTTT
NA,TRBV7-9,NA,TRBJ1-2,CASSLGSVGYTF,TGTGCCAGCAGCCTAGGGTCGGTTGGCTACACCTTC
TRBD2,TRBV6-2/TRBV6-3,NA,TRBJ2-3,CASSSGLAGSPYTDTQYF,TGTGCCAGCAGTTCGGGACTAGCGGGGAGCCCCTACACAGATACGCAGTATTTT
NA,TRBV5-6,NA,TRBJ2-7,CASSLAAYEQYF,TGTGCCAGCAGCTTAGCGGCCTACGAGCAGTACTTC
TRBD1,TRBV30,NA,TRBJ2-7,CAWSVGQGPYEQYF,TGTGCCTGGAGTGTCGGACAGGGTCCCTACGAGCAGTACTTC
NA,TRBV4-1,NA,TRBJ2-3,CASSPTSGAEDTQYF,TGCGCCAGCAGCCCGACGTCAGGGGCAGAGGATACGCAGTATTTT
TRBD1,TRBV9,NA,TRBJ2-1,CASSVEEGRGRNEQFF,TGTGCCAGCAGCGTAGAAGAGGGCAGGGGGCGCAATGAGCAGTTCTTC
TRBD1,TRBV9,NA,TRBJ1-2,CASHGGGRANYGYTF,TGTGCCAGCCACGGAGGGGGCAGAGCTAACTATGGCTACACCTTC
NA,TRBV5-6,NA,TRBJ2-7,CASSGRGSYEQYF,TGTGCCAGCAGCGGCAGGGGCTCCTACGAGCAGTACTTC